The rows below give T cell receptor beta chains drawn from one sample of a study of CD8+ T cells in alopecia areata. TCRdb's copy holds only in-frame clones and misses some; the assay was immunoSEQ multiplex PCR. Counted here are about 190,000 clones, about 65% occurring once; the ten biggest clones make up approximately 1.4%. The sequences come from CD4+ T cells sorted from blood, collected between weeks 47 and 50, from a patient treated with tofacitinib. The receptors were sampled from a human donor with alopecia areata. Each CDR3 is given with its conserved first and last residue. The D gene is left open where the match is weak. Clone size appears in some rows only: once, few, many, or a class for an expanded clone.

d_gene: -
abundance: -
j_gene: TRBJ1-2
v_gene: TRBV30
CDR3aa: CAWGGGYGYTF
CDR3nt: TGTGCCTGGGGTGGGGGTTATGGCTACACCTTC

d_gene: -
abundance: -
j_gene: TRBJ1-1
v_gene: TRBV30
CDR3aa: CAWRAGTADTEAFF
CDR3nt: TGTGCCTGGAGAGCCGGGACGGCCGACACTGAGGCTTTCTTT

d_gene: TRBD1
abundance: -
j_gene: TRBJ1-4
v_gene: TRBV25-1
CDR3aa: CASSGGGAGDTEKLFF
CDR3nt: TGTGCCAGCAGTGGAGGGGGCGCTGGTGACACCGAAAAACTGTTTTTT

d_gene: TRBD1
abundance: -
j_gene: TRBJ2-7
v_gene: TRBV29-1
CDR3aa: CSVAPTGPSYEQYF
CDR3nt: TGCAGCGTTGCCCCGACAGGGCCGTCCTACGAGCAGTACTTC

d_gene: TRBD2
abundance: -
j_gene: TRBJ2-2
v_gene: TRBV9
CDR3aa: CASSASGGVNTGELFF
CDR3nt: TGTGCCAGCAGCGCTAGCGGGGGGGTTAACACCGGGGAGCTGTTTTTT

d_gene: -
abundance: -
j_gene: TRBJ2-7
v_gene: TRBV14
CDR3aa: CASSQDYLTEQYF
CDR3nt: TGTGCCAGCAGCCAAGATTATCTGACTGAGCAGTACTTC

d_gene: -
abundance: few
j_gene: TRBJ1-1
v_gene: TRBV7-9
CDR3aa: CASSALQGNTEAFF
CDR3nt: TGTGCCAGCAGCGCCCTCCAGGGAAACACTGAAGCTTTCTTT

d_gene: TRBD2
abundance: once
j_gene: TRBJ2-3
v_gene: TRBV2
CDR3aa: CASSLAGAQVSTQYF
CDR3nt: TGTGCCAGCAGTCTAGCGGGGGCCCAAGTCAGTACGCAGTATTTT

d_gene: TRBD1
abundance: -
j_gene: TRBJ1-6
v_gene: TRBV6-5
CDR3aa: CASSRTGSDNSPLHF
CDR3nt: TGTGCCAGCAGCCGGACAGGCTCGGATAATTCACCCCTCCACTTT

d_gene: -
abundance: -
j_gene: TRBJ2-2
v_gene: TRBV11-3
CDR3aa: CASSQQDAAGELFF
CDR3nt: TGTGCCAGCAGCCAACAAGACGCCGCCGGGGAGCTGTTTTTT

d_gene: -
abundance: -
j_gene: TRBJ1-1
v_gene: TRBV29-1
CDR3aa: CSVDLGAGGTEAFF
CDR3nt: TGCAGCGTTGACCTGGGGGCAGGAGGGACTGAAGCTTTCTTT

d_gene: -
abundance: -
j_gene: TRBJ1-3
v_gene: TRBV30
CDR3aa: CAGGVYSGNTIYF
CDR3nt: TGTGCCGGGGGCGTTTACTCTGGAAACACCATATATTTT

d_gene: -
abundance: -
j_gene: TRBJ2-7
v_gene: TRBV7-2
CDR3aa: CASSFVLGDSYEQYF
CDR3nt: TGTGCCAGCAGCTTCGTGTTGGGGGACTCCTACGAGCAGTACTTC

d_gene: -
abundance: few
j_gene: TRBJ1-1
v_gene: TRBV29-1
CDR3aa: CSVRATGIAEAFF
CDR3nt: TGCAGCGTTCGTGCTACAGGGATTGCTGAAGCTTTCTTT

d_gene: -
abundance: few
j_gene: TRBJ2-7
v_gene: TRBV7-2
CDR3aa: CASSYTRDPYEQYF
CDR3nt: TGTGCCAGCAGCTATACCAGGGATCCCTACGAGCAGTACTTC

d_gene: -
abundance: -
j_gene: TRBJ1-1
v_gene: TRBV7-2
CDR3aa: CASSLASPQGEAFF
CDR3nt: TGTGCCAGCAGCTTAGCCAGCCCGCAGGGTGAAGCTTTCTTT

d_gene: -
abundance: -
j_gene: TRBJ1-1
v_gene: TRBV5-6
CDR3aa: CASSIRNTEAFF
CDR3nt: TGTGCCAGCAGCATTAGGAACACTGAAGCTTTCTTT

d_gene: -
abundance: -
j_gene: TRBJ2-3
v_gene: TRBV29-1
CDR3aa: CSADRQNTDTQYF
CDR3nt: TGCAGCGCCGATCGCCAGAACACAGATACGCAGTATTTT

d_gene: -
abundance: -
j_gene: TRBJ2-7
v_gene: TRBV27
CDR3aa: CASSLLGGSSEQYF
CDR3nt: TGTGCCAGCAGTTTATTGGGGGGATCTAGCGAGCAGTACTTC

d_gene: -
abundance: few
j_gene: TRBJ2-5
v_gene: TRBV29-1
CDR3aa: CSVYEEETQYF
CDR3nt: TGCAGCGTTTATGAGGAAGAGACCCAGTACTTC

d_gene: -
abundance: -
j_gene: TRBJ1-1
v_gene: TRBV29-1
CDR3aa: CSATQGTPEAFF
CDR3nt: TGCAGCGCAACACAGGGAACCCCTGAAGCTTTCTTT

d_gene: -
abundance: once
j_gene: TRBJ2-5
v_gene: TRBV30
CDR3aa: CAWSAHGGTRETQYF
CDR3nt: TGTGCCTGGAGTGCCCATGGGGGGACAAGAGAGACCCAGTACTTC

d_gene: -
abundance: -
j_gene: TRBJ2-5
v_gene: TRBV6-6
CDR3aa: CASSYIRGQETQYF
CDR3nt: TGTGCCAGCAGTTACATCAGGGGCCAAGAGACCCAGTACTTC

d_gene: -
abundance: -
j_gene: TRBJ1-5
v_gene: TRBV30
CDR3aa: CAWGAMNQPQHF
CDR3nt: TGTGCCTGGGGGGCCATGAATCAGCCCCAGCATTTT

d_gene: TRBD1
abundance: -
j_gene: TRBJ1-2
v_gene: TRBV2
CDR3aa: CASSEERQGRNYGYTF
CDR3nt: TGTGCCAGCAGTGAAGAGCGACAGGGGCGAAACTATGGCTACACCTTC

d_gene: -
abundance: -
j_gene: TRBJ1-1
v_gene: TRBV30
CDR3aa: CAWSLRTVLNTEAFF
CDR3nt: TGTGCCTGGAGTCTCAGGACCGTACTCAACACTGAAGCTTTCTTT

d_gene: -
abundance: -
j_gene: TRBJ1-5
v_gene: TRBV7-9
CDR3aa: CASSLETRNQPQHF
CDR3nt: TGTGCCAGCAGCTTAGAGACGCGCAATCAGCCCCAGCATTTT

d_gene: TRBD1
abundance: few
j_gene: TRBJ2-7
v_gene: TRBV10-3
CDR3aa: CATQRPGQGRAYEQYF
CDR3nt: TGTGCCACCCAACGTCCGGGACAGGGACGAGCCTACGAGCAGTACTTC

d_gene: -
abundance: -
j_gene: TRBJ1-6
v_gene: TRBV2
CDR3aa: CASGPGLTASSNSPLHF
CDR3nt: TGTGCCAGCGGGCCAGGGCTCACTGCTTCCAGTAATTCACCCCTCCACTTT

d_gene: -
abundance: -
j_gene: TRBJ1-1
v_gene: TRBV9
CDR3aa: CASSVGGRGGTEAFF
CDR3nt: TGTGCCAGCAGCGTAGGGGGTCGTGGAGGCACTGAAGCTTTCTTT

d_gene: -
abundance: -
j_gene: TRBJ2-5
v_gene: TRBV29-1
CDR3aa: CSVEDTQFSTLQETQYF
CDR3nt: TGCAGCGTTGAAGATACTCAATTTAGTACCTTACAAGAGACCCAGTACTTC

d_gene: -
abundance: few
j_gene: TRBJ2-7
v_gene: TRBV23-1
CDR3aa: CASIGHRLYEQYF
CDR3nt: TGCGCCAGCATTGGCCACAGGCTCTACGAGCAGTACTTC

d_gene: TRBD1
abundance: -
j_gene: TRBJ1-5
v_gene: TRBV7-2
CDR3aa: CASSAGTGVGPQHF
CDR3nt: TGTGCCAGCAGCGCGGGGACAGGAGTGGGGCCCCAGCATTTT

d_gene: -
abundance: few
j_gene: TRBJ1-5
v_gene: TRBV10-3
CDR3aa: CAISEHDRYGQPQHF
CDR3nt: TGTGCCATCAGTGAGCACGACAGGTACGGTCAGCCCCAGCATTTT

d_gene: -
abundance: -
j_gene: TRBJ2-1
v_gene: TRBV14
CDR3aa: CASSLPTGSYNEQFF
CDR3nt: TGTGCCAGCAGCCTCCCAACAGGGAGTTACAATGAGCAGTTCTTC

d_gene: -
abundance: once
j_gene: TRBJ1-1
v_gene: TRBV5-1
CDR3aa: CASSSTRRGMSTEAFF
CDR3nt: TGCGCCAGCAGCTCAACCCGCCGAGGGATGAGCACTGAAGCTTTCTTT

d_gene: -
abundance: -
j_gene: TRBJ1-2
v_gene: TRBV18
CDR3aa: CASSPNRETNYGYTF
CDR3nt: TGTGCCAGCTCACCGAACAGGGAGACTAACTATGGCTACACCTTC

d_gene: -
abundance: once
j_gene: TRBJ1-5
v_gene: TRBV30
CDR3aa: CAWSQGSNQPQHF
CDR3nt: TGTGCCTGGAGTCAGGGTAGCAATCAGCCCCAGCATTTT

d_gene: -
abundance: few
j_gene: TRBJ2-5
v_gene: TRBV6-5
CDR3aa: CASSPGTPPTQYF
CDR3nt: TGTGCCAGCAGTCCTGGGACCCCTCCGACCCAGTACTTC

d_gene: -
abundance: -
j_gene: TRBJ2-7
v_gene: TRBV9
CDR3aa: CASSVGARALEEQYF
CDR3nt: TGTGCCAGCAGCGTAGGAGCCAGGGCCTTGGAGGAGCAGTACTTC

d_gene: -
abundance: few
j_gene: TRBJ1-1
v_gene: TRBV5-1
CDR3aa: CASSQNTEAFF
CDR3nt: TGCGCCAGCAGCCAGAACACTGAAGCTTTCTTT

d_gene: -
abundance: many
j_gene: TRBJ2-2
v_gene: TRBV5-1
CDR3aa: CASSLDSTGELFF
CDR3nt: TGCGCCAGCAGCCTAGACAGCACCGGGGAGCTGTTTTTT

d_gene: -
abundance: few
j_gene: TRBJ1-1
v_gene: TRBV14
CDR3aa: CASSQMRVPTSEAFF
CDR3nt: TGTGCCAGCAGCCAAATGCGGGTCCCAACTTCCGAAGCTTTCTTT

d_gene: TRBD1
abundance: -
j_gene: TRBJ2-3
v_gene: TRBV29-1
CDR3aa: CSVGKTGSSDTQYF
CDR3nt: TGCAGCGTTGGCAAGACAGGGAGCTCAGATACGCAGTATTTT

d_gene: -
abundance: -
j_gene: TRBJ1-3
v_gene: TRBV9
CDR3aa: CASSNRIDVSSGNTIYF
CDR3nt: TGTGCCAGCAGCAACCGAATCGACGTGAGCTCTGGAAACACCATATATTTT

d_gene: -
abundance: -
j_gene: TRBJ2-3
v_gene: TRBV7-2
CDR3aa: CASRSGTVPTDTQYF
CDR3nt: TGTGCCAGCAGGTCCGGGACGGTCCCCACAGATACGCAGTATTTT

d_gene: -
abundance: -
j_gene: TRBJ1-4
v_gene: TRBV4-3
CDR3aa: CASSPRPQGKGGKLFF
CDR3nt: TGCGCCAGCAGCCCCCGTCCGCAGGGTAAAGGAGGAAAACTGTTTTTT

d_gene: -
abundance: -
j_gene: TRBJ2-7
v_gene: TRBV7-3
CDR3aa: CASSLTGQGHEQYF
CDR3nt: TGTGCCAGCAGCTTAACGGGGCAGGGCCACGAGCAGTACTTC

d_gene: -
abundance: -
j_gene: TRBJ2-7
v_gene: TRBV2
CDR3aa: CASSEAAYEQYF
CDR3nt: TGTGCCAGCAGTGAGGCAGCCTACGAGCAGTACTTC

d_gene: TRBD2
abundance: -
j_gene: TRBJ2-5
v_gene: TRBV4-2
CDR3aa: CASSQARLAGGPQETQYF
CDR3nt: TGTGCCAGCAGCCAAGCTCGTCTAGCGGGGGGGCCCCAAGAGACCCAGTACTTC

d_gene: -
abundance: -
j_gene: TRBJ1-2
v_gene: TRBV30
CDR3aa: CAWSVTLSYTF
CDR3nt: TGTGCCTGGAGTGTAACCCTAAGCTACACCTTC

d_gene: -
abundance: -
j_gene: TRBJ2-2
v_gene: TRBV6-5
CDR3aa: CASRPQGNGELFF
CDR3nt: TGTGCCAGCCGACCACAGGGTAACGGGGAGCTGTTTTTT

d_gene: TRBD1
abundance: -
j_gene: TRBJ1-1
v_gene: TRBV5-4
CDR3aa: CASSWGTGGERKAFF
CDR3nt: TGTGCCAGCAGCTGGGGGACAGGGGGCGAGAGGAAAGCTTTCTTT

d_gene: -
abundance: -
j_gene: TRBJ1-2
v_gene: TRBV27
CDR3aa: CASRARYGYTF
CDR3nt: TGTGCATCCAGGGCACGCTATGGCTACACCTTC

d_gene: -
abundance: -
j_gene: TRBJ2-7
v_gene: TRBV6-5
CDR3aa: CASRRGDIGYEQYF
CDR3nt: TGTGCCAGCAGGAGGGGGGACATAGGCTACGAGCAGTACTTC

d_gene: -
abundance: -
j_gene: TRBJ2-3
v_gene: TRBV11-1
CDR3aa: CASSTRDLGPDTQYF
CDR3nt: TGTGCCAGCAGCACCCGGGACTTAGGACCCGATACGCAGTATTTT

d_gene: -
abundance: once
j_gene: TRBJ2-4
v_gene: TRBV7-2
CDR3aa: CASSLLPDPAKNIQYF
CDR3nt: TGTGCCAGCAGCTTACTCCCCGACCCTGCCAAAAACATTCAGTACTTC

d_gene: TRBD1
abundance: -
j_gene: TRBJ1-1
v_gene: TRBV29-1
CDR3aa: CSVESGQVTEAFF
CDR3nt: TGCAGCGTTGAGTCGGGACAGGTGACTGAAGCTTTCTTT